This T cell receptor (beta chain) was captured in a study of blood T cell repertoires in COVID-19. Overall study context: The United States, Italy and Spain provided the acute and convalescent COVID-19 samples. PBMCs, B-cell-depleted T cells, or T cells provided the cDNA or gDNA that made up the material.

The length of the CDR3 is 16 residues. Germline trimming cut 0 bases from V and 6 bases from J; bases unmatched to any gene: 6. In germline, CDR1 is SGHRS, CDR2 YFSETQ. Per the authors' pipeline: By means of reference gene primer amplification, nucleated cell counts were estimated. Here immunoSEQ multiplex PCR was the method, and the copy in TCRdb shows in-frame clones only, minus some. From that table come the V and J calls and clone size; the DNA was used to work out D and trimming. Of under 150,000 clones listed, 80% to 90% are singletons. The sample consisted of peripheral blood. The sequence was obtained from a human donor in a cohort sampled during active COVID-19. V is TRBV5-1 and J is TRBJ1-6; 7 bases fit TRBD1. The CDR3 loop is CASSLAPTGINSPLHF. The DNA of the CDR3 is TGCGCCAGCAGCTTGGCCCCGACAGGGATTAATTCACCCCTCCACTTT.